This T cell receptor beta chain emerged from a study of blood T cell repertoires in COVID-19. The wider study: Spain, Italy and the United States supplied samples that represented acute and convalescent COVID-19. T cells, B-cell-depleted T cells, or PBMCs provided the cDNA or gDNA that served as material.

V lost 5 bases and J lost 5, with 21 bases in between. Germline values: CDR1 MNHEY, CDR2 SMNVEV (reference sequence). CDR3 length equals 17 residues. Authors' processing steps: The assay estimated nucleated cells by amplifying reference gene primers. Some clones are missing from TCRdb's copy, which holds only in-frame ones; the method was immunoSEQ multiplex PCR. V, J and clone size were drawn from that table, and D and trimming were deduced from the DNA. The data show approximately 260,000 clones, around 90% seen once. Source material: peripheral blood. This clonotype was obtained from a man in his sixties who had recovered from COVID-19. The rearrangement uses TRBV27 and TRBJ2-2; D might be TRBD1 (6 bases). The CDR3 sequence is CASSRSTGYTGTGELFF. CDR3 sequence (DNA): TGTGCCAGCAGTCGATCCACAGGGTACACGGGTACCGGGGAGCTGTTTTTT.